The 21 T cell receptor beta chains in this list originate from one sample, sequenced in a study of blood T cell repertoires in COVID-19. Using immunoSEQ multiplex PCR, the repertoire was profiled, and TCRdb retains in-frame clones only, with some absent. The sample yields about 470,000 clones, approximately 86% seen once. The material sequenced was PBMCs or T cells enriched from blood (not recorded which). The receptors stem from a woman aged 18-29 years who had recovered from COVID-19.

The J gene is TRBJ1-4, the V gene TRBV30, with D possibly matching TRBD1 (6 bases). This CDR3 has 15 amino acids. Trimming removed 4 bases from V and 7 bases from J, with 19 bases in between. Per the germline V gene, CDR1 is GTSNPN and CDR2 is SVGIG (reference sequence). DNA for the CDR3: TGTGCCTGGAACACCCAGGGAGGGGGGGTTGAAAAACTGTTTTTT. Translating gives CAWNTQGGGVEKLFF.

This chain uses TRBV2 with TRBJ2-3, with 9 bases fitting TRBD2. Germline CDR1 and CDR2: SNHLY and FYNNEI. CDR3 length: 14 residues. Trimming removed 4 bases from V and 3 bases from J; junction bases left unmatched: 2. The CDR3 sequence is CASSAAGGTDTQYF. Here the CDR3 DNA reads TGTGCCAGCAGTGCAGCGGGGGGTACAGATACGCAGTATTTT.

This sequence joins TRBV19 and TRBJ1-1, with 8 bases matching TRBD1. J lost 1 base, V lost 0 bases, and 7 bases had no gene match. The germline V gene encodes CDR1 LNHDA and CDR2 SQIVND (reference sequence). This CDR3 region has 17 residues. The DNA for the CDR3 is TGTGCCAGTAGTATAGATGAGGCAGGGGGCGAGAACACTGAAGCTTTCTTT. This sequence encodes CASSIDEAGGENTEAFF.

V usage is TRBV5-1 and J usage is TRBJ2-2, with 7 bases identical to TRBD1. Germline-derived CDR1 and CDR2 are SGHRS and YFSETQ. This CDR3 is built from 17 residues. V was clipped by 2 bases and J by 2 bases; unmatched bases: 9. CDR3 in DNA: TGCGCCAGCAGCTTCCCATCCGGGACAGCCAACACCGGGGAGCTGTTTTTT. It specifies CASSFPSGTANTGELFF.

This clone has only one observation. The rearrangement links TRBV7-8 to TRBJ2-5; tentative D call: TRBD1 (6 bases). Germline V gene data show CDR1 as SGHVS and CDR2 as FQNEAQ. Deletions cut 5 bases from V and 5 bases from J, with 15 bases between. The CDR3 loop spans 14 amino acids. CDR3 coding DNA: TGTGCCAGCAGCCGTACAGGGTTCGTCGAGACCCAGTACTTC. Amino acids: CASSRTGFVETQYF. Based on the CDR3 plus reference TRBV7-8 and TRBJ2-5, the full variable domain is GAGVSQSPRYKVAKRGQDVALRCDPISGHVSLFWYQQALGQGPEFLTYFQNEAQLDKSGLPSDRFFAERPEGSVSTLKIQRTQQEDSAVYLCASSRTGFVETQYFGPGTRLLVL.

J is TRBJ1-6 and V is TRBV29-1; 8 nucleotides align to TRBD1. Germline CDR1 reads SQVTM; CDR2 reads ANQGSEA. Trimming removed 5 bases from V and 8 bases from J; junction bases left unmatched: 5. This CDR3 has 13 residues. The CDR3 spells CSVRTGKDSPLHF. In nucleotides, the CDR3 is TGCAGCGTTCGGACAGGGAAGGATTCACCCCTCCACTTT.

DNA of the CDR3: TGTGCCAGCAGCTTGGCGGTACCAGATACGCAGTATTTT. It encodes CASSLAVPDTQYF. The gene calls are TRBV5-6 and TRBJ2-3, with D hard to call. V was pared by 0 bases and J by 4 bases, with 6 bases between. Germline values: CDR1 SGHDT, CDR2 YYEEEE. The CDR3 spans 13 residues.

J is TRBJ1-2 and V is TRBV28; 7 bases line up with TRBD1. V was clipped by 8 bases and J by 3 bases; unmatched bases: 15. Germline-derived CDR1 and CDR2 are MDHEN and SYDVKM. This CDR3 comprises 16 residues. The CDR3 region has the DNA TGTGCCAGCGCCGAATTACTGACAGGGAATTACTATGGCTACACCTTC. This encodes CASAELLTGNYYGYTF.

The chain is built from TRBV5-1 and TRBJ2-2; D might be TRBD1 (6 bases). From germline, CDR1 is SGHRS and CDR2 YFSETQ. This CDR3 contains 17 residues. V lost 9 bases and J lost 0, with 21 bases in between. The CDR3 DNA sequence: TGCGCCACCAACAAAGGGGGATCGAGTTCGAACACCGGGGAGCTGTTTTTT. Translation: CATNKGGSSSNTGELFF.

The chain links TRBV28 to TRBJ2-4; maybe TRBD1 (5 bases). Germline CDR1 and CDR2: MDHEN and SYDVKM. The V end lost 2 bases, the J end lost 9 bases, and 11 bases lay between the germline ends. This CDR3 is built from 13 residues. CDR3 bases: TGTGCCAGCAGTTTACCGACAGTGGGCATTCAGTACTTC. Translating it yields CASSLPTVGIQYF. The full variable domain, its missing parts supplied by reference TRBV28 and TRBJ2-4, is DVKVTQSSRYLVKRTGEKVFLECVQDMDHENMFWYRQDPGLGLRLIYFSYDVKMKEKGDIPEGYSVSREKKERFSLILESASTNQTSMYLCASSLPTVGIQYFGAGTRLSVL.

The chain is built from TRBV18 and TRBJ1-1, with D possibly being TRBD1 (6 bases). The CDR3 loop spans 13 amino acids. CDR1 is KGHSH, CDR2 LQKENI, per germline. Trimming took off 3 bases at V and 8 bases at J, with 13 bases between the two ends. CDR3: CASSPRGLGEAFF. The CDR3 coding sequence is TGTGCCAGCTCACCGAGGGGGTTAGGGGAAGCTTTCTTT.

The gene calls are TRBV5-1 and TRBJ2-2, with D maybe TRBD1 (6 bases). The CDR3 has 15 amino acids. V was trimmed by 5 bases and J by 5 bases, leaving 16 bases between them. The germline V gene has CDR1 SGHRS and CDR2 YFSETQ. Written as DNA, the CDR3 is TGCGCCAGCAGGCGGAACAGGGATGGGACCGGGGAGCTGTTTTTT. Its protein product is CASRRNRDGTGELFF.

The CDR3 sequence: CASSTGLADTGELFF. The CDR3 DNA is TGTGCCAGCAGCACCGGACTAGCGGACACCGGGGAGCTGTTTTTT. The chain recombines TRBV13 with TRBJ2-2; 10 nucleotides match TRBD2. Germline V gene data show CDR1 as PRHDT and CDR2 as FYEKMQ (reference sequence). J lost 3 bases, V lost 5 bases, and 3 bases had no gene match. The CDR3 sequence is 15 residues long. The variable domain in full, completed from reference TRBV13 and TRBJ2-2, reads AAGVIQSPRHLIKEKRETATLKCYPIPRHDTVYWYQQGPGQDPQFLISFYEKMQSDKGSIPDRFSAQQFSDYHSELNMSSLELGDSALYFCASSTGLADTGELFFGEGSRLTVL.

The chain links TRBV6-1 to TRBJ1-1, with D perhaps TRBD1 (6 bases). Trimming shortened V by 2 bases and J by 0 bases, and 10 bases separated the two germline ends. CDR3 size: 15 residues. From germline, CDR1 is MNHNS and CDR2 SASEGT. The CDR3 DNA is TGTGCCAGCAGTGAAATAAGGGGGATGAACACTGAAGCTTTCTTT. This gives the protein CASSEIRGMNTEAFF.

The V gene is TRBV9, the J gene TRBJ1-3, with 11 bases matching TRBD1. Germline-derived CDR1 and CDR2 are SGDLS and YYNGEE. The CDR3 runs 15 residues. Trimming cost V 4 bases and J 4 bases; bases outside gene matches: 4. Here the CDR3 DNA reads TGTGCCAGCAGCCCAAGGACAGGGGGCGGAAACACCATATATTTT. Its protein product is CASSPRTGGGNTIYF.

The CDR3 spells CASTLGQPYEQYF. CDR3 sequence (DNA): TGTGCCAGCACCCTAGGACAGCCCTACGAGCAGTACTTC. The chain recombines TRBV12-3 or TRBV12-4 with TRBJ2-7, with a possible D match to TRBD1 (6 bases). The CDR3 has 13 amino acids. Trimming took 7 bases from V and 2 from J, leaving 12 bases between them.

V usage is TRBV15 and J usage is TRBJ1-1; perhaps TRBD1 as D (6 bases). CDR1 and CDR2 (germline): LNHNV, YYDKDF (reference sequence). The CDR3 runs to 13 residues. Trimming stripped 4 bases from V and 3 bases from J, with 9 bases between. CDR3 sequence (DNA): TGTGCCACCAGCACACCAGGGGACACTGAAGCTTTCTTT. Its protein is CATSTPGDTEAFF.

A note on this clone: Other DNA sequences within the sample encode an identical CDR3. The chain carries TRBV18 and TRBJ1-2; 7 nucleotides agree with TRBD1. The CDR3 covers 13 residues. J was trimmed by 8 bases and V by 3 bases; bases with no gene match: 6. The germline gives CDR1 KGHSH, CDR2 LQKENI. As DNA, the CDR3 is TGTGCCAGCTCACCTCCCCAAGGGGGCGGCTACACCTTC. Translating gives CASSPPQGGGYTF.

The chain employs TRBV30 and TRBJ2-7, with D possibly matching TRBD2 (6 bases). Between the trimmed V and J ends, which lost 1 base and 6 bases, there was a span of 7 bases. The CDR3 has 11 residues. CDR1 and CDR2 from the germline V gene are GTSNPN and SVGIG (reference sequence). CDR3 region: CAWSGGLEQYF. The CDR3 DNA reads as TGTGCCTGGAGTGGGGGACTCGAGCAGTACTTC.

V is TRBV2 and J is TRBJ2-1, with 10 bases lining up with TRBD2. This CDR3 has 14 residues. V was pared by 8 bases and J by 5 bases, with 6 bases of the junction left unmatched. The germline gives CDR1 SNHLY, CDR2 FYNNEI. The CDR3, as DNA: TGTGCCAGCGGGTCTAGCGGGGGTCACAATGAGCAGTTCTTC. Protein: CASGSSGGHNEQFF.

The chain combines TRBV2 with TRBJ1-4; TRBD1 agrees at 11 bases. The CDR3 is 15 residues long. Trimming removed 8 bases from V and 4 bases from J; junction bases left unmatched: 6. The germline V gene encodes CDR1 SNHLY and CDR2 FYNNEI. Here the CDR3 reads CASPGTGGGNEKLFF. CDR3 DNA sequence: TGTGCCAGCCCCGGGACAGGGGGAGGTAATGAAAAACTGTTTTTT.